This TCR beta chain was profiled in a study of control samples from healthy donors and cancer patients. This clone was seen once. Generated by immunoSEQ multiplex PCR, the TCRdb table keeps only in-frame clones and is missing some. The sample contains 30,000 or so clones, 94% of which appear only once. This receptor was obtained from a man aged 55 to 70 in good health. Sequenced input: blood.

Written as DNA, the CDR3 is TGTGCCAGTAGTATATTCGACACCCGAAACTCTGGAAACACCATATATTTT. It yields the protein CASSIFDTRNSGNTIYF. The genes are TRBV19 and TRBJ1-3; D uncertain. This CDR3 has 17 amino acids. V was pared by 2 bases and J by 0 bases, with 14 bases between. The V gene's germline CDR1 is LNHDA and CDR2 SQIVND (reference sequence). Drawing the rest from reference TRBV19 and TRBJ1-3, the complete variable domain is DGGITQSPKYLFRKEGQNVTLSCEQNLNHDAMYWYRQDPGQGLRLIYYSQIVNDFQKGDIAEGYSVSREKKESFPLTVTSAQKNPTAFYLCASSIFDTRNSGNTIYFGEGSWLTVV.